Presented here are 21 T cell receptor beta chains from one specimen sequenced in a study of identical twins. TCRdb reanalysed the 5' RACE reads using MiXCR and keeps one entry per CDR3 protein. The sample contains under 1 million distinct CDR3 sequences, roughly an eighth of which appear only once. Separately, the same data were catalogued under a study of yellow fever vaccine responses in identical twins.

Specimen: PBMCs. The receptors stem from a woman aged 18-29 years in good health.

This sequence joins TRBV12-5 and TRBJ2-1; no firm D call. V was trimmed by 3 bases and J by 2 bases, leaving 5 bases between them. The germline V gene encodes CDR1 LGHNT and CDR2 FRNRAP. The length of the CDR3 is 13 residues. DNA of the CDR3: TGTGCTAGTGGTTTAGGGCCCTACAATGAGCAGTTCTTC. Protein: CASGLGPYNEQFF.

This clonotype was seen a handful of times. The V and J genes are TRBV27 and TRBJ2-7; 7 bases agree with TRBD2. This CDR3 has 15 amino acids. The J segment lost 4 bases and the V segment lost 7 bases, leaving 13 bases of the junction unmatched. The germline gives CDR1 MNHEY, CDR2 SMNVEV (reference sequence). CDR3: CASKASWGGEYEQYF. The CDR3 DNA reads as TGTGCCAGCAAAGCTAGTTGGGGGGGAGAATACGAGCAGTACTTC.

The chain employs TRBV7-9 and TRBJ2-3; D possibly corresponds to TRBD2 (6 bases). The CDR3 has 15 residues. V dropped 5 bases and J dropped 3 bases, with 15 bases sitting between them. Germline values: CDR1 SEHNR, CDR2 FQNEAQ (reference sequence). CDR3 amino acids: CASSPGMGGTDTQYF. CDR3 nucleotides: TGTGCCAGCAGCCCTGGGATGGGGGGTACAGATACGCAGTATTTT.

This clonotype came up many times. The chain uses TRBV5-1 and TRBJ2-7, with D perhaps TRBD1 (5 bases). The V end lost 3 bases, the J end lost 0 bases, and 7 bases lay between the germline ends. This CDR3 is 13 amino acids long. Per the germline V gene, CDR1 is SGHRS and CDR2 is YFSETQ. CDR3 in amino acids: CASSSRASYEQYF. In DNA form, the CDR3 reads TGCGCCAGCAGCTCCAGGGCCTCCTACGAGCAGTACTTC.

Remarks on this clonotype: A much larger clone differs by one base, so this may be a read error. The gene calls are TRBV20-1 and TRBJ2-1, with D perhaps matching TRBD1 (5 bases). Germline V gene data show CDR1 as DFQATT and CDR2 as SNEGSKA (reference sequence). The length of the CDR3 is 15 residues. The CDR3: CCARDQGIGYNEQFF. In nucleotides, the CDR3 is TGCTGTGCTAGAGATCAGGGAATAGGGTACAATGAGCAGTTCTTC.

This clonotype came up a few times. CDR3 protein: CATSRDRGRVQETQYF. DNA for the CDR3: TGTGCCACCAGCAGAGATCGTGGGAGGGTCCAAGAGACCCAGTACTTC. The genes are TRBV15 and TRBJ2-5; 7 positions match TRBD2. V lost 0 bases, J lost 1 base, and 5 bases stayed unmatched. Germline V gene lookup returns CDR1 LNHNV and CDR2 YYDKDF (reference sequence). The CDR3 sequence is 16 residues long.

The rearrangement links TRBV2 to TRBJ2-4; tentatively, D is TRBD2 (5 bases). Germline V gene data show CDR1 as SNHLY and CDR2 as FYNNEI. This CDR3 has 13 residues. With 3 bases removed from V and 6 bases from J, the gap between germline ends came to 9 bases. The CDR3 DNA follows: TGTGCCAGCAGTGACCGGACTCCAAACATTCAGTACTTC. This sequence encodes CASSDRTPNIQYF.

There are a few counts of this clonotype. The V call is TRBV5-1, the J call TRBJ2-7; no definite D call. Trimming cost V 0 bases and J 1 base, with 8 bases left between them. CDR3 length: 14 residues. From germline, CDR1 is SGHRS and CDR2 YFSETQ. CDR3 amino acids: CASSLVPISYEQYF. As DNA, the CDR3 is TGCGCCAGCAGCTTGGTTCCTATTTCCTACGAGCAGTACTTC.

This clonotype came up a few times. The chain joins TRBV29-1 to TRBJ2-5; 15 bases map to TRBD2. In germline, CDR1 is SQVTM, CDR2 ANQGSEA. After removal of 2 bases from V and 2 bases from J, the junction contained 21 bases not matched to a gene. The CDR3 is 22 amino acids. The CDR3 loop is CSVEPWGGLAGGNPRLQETQYF. In nucleotides, the CDR3 is TGCAGCGTTGAACCTTGGGGGGGACTAGCGGGAGGAAACCCGCGACTTCAAGAGACCCAGTACTTC.

This chain uses TRBV20-1 with TRBJ1-2; no clear D gene. The CDR3 is made up of 12 amino acids. Trimming removed 3 bases from V and 2 bases from J, with 7 bases in between. Germline loops: CDR1 DFQATT, CDR2 SNEGSKA (reference sequence). The CDR3 is CSASPANYGYTF. The CDR3 bases are TGCAGTGCTAGTCCCGCGAACTATGGCTACACCTTC.

This chain connects TRBV3-1 to TRBJ2-1; D may be TRBD1 (6 bases). This CDR3 comprises 18 residues. Looked up from germline, CDR1 is LGHDT and CDR2 is YNNKEL (reference sequence). Between the trimmed V and J ends, which lost 8 bases and 9 bases, there was a span of 32 bases. The CDR3: CASCFPAEQGPISGEQFF. The CDR3 DNA sequence: TGTGCCAGCTGTTTCCCCGCTGAACAGGGTCCTATTTCGGGTGAGCAGTTCTTC.

This clonotype has more than one count but fewer than ten. The chain has TRBV20-1 and TRBJ2-7, with D tentatively TRBD2 (6 bases). The CDR3 loop spans 16 amino acids. The V and J ends lost 0 bases and 2 bases respectively, with 17 bases between them. Per germline, CDR1 DFQATT and CDR2 SNEGSKA (reference sequence). The CDR3 here is CSARDRVAAKTYEQYF. The CDR3 nucleotides are TGCAGTGCTAGAGATCGGGTAGCGGCCAAAACCTACGAGCAGTACTTC.

There are a few counts of this clonotype. The V call is TRBV6-6, the J call TRBJ2-1, with unresolved D. V was clipped by 6 bases and J by 10 bases, with 16 bases between them. Germline-derived CDR1 and CDR2 are MNHNY and SVGAGI (reference sequence). CDR3 length equals 13 residues. The CDR3 region is CASRDWSWLEQFF. The CDR3 DNA reads as TGTGCCAGCAGAGACTGGAGTTGGTTGGAGCAGTTCTTC.

This clonotype has just a few counts. This chain connects TRBV7-8 to TRBJ1-6; D perhaps matches TRBD1 (5 bases). This CDR3 contains 15 residues. The germline V and J ends were trimmed by 1 base and 10 bases, with 14 bases remaining between them. Germline V lookup: CDR1 SGHVS, CDR2 FQNEAQ. CDR3 coding DNA: TGTGCCAGCAGCTTAGTCGTCAGGGTGGGATCACCCCTCCACTTT. Its translation: CASSLVVRVGSPLHF.

V gene TRBV20-1 combines with J gene TRBJ2-2, with 7 bases matching TRBD2. Germline trimming cut 3 bases from V and 2 bases from J; bases unmatched to any gene: 9. Per the germline V gene, CDR1 is DFQATT and CDR2 is SNEGSKA (reference sequence). CDR3 length: 16 amino acids. The CDR3 sequence: CSASASGGPNTGELFF. CDR3 DNA sequence: TGCAGTGCTAGTGCGTCGGGGGGACCCAACACCGGGGAGCTGTTTTTT.

V is TRBV7-2 and J is TRBJ2-3, with unresolved D. V was cut by 2 bases and J by 0 bases, with 15 bases left in between. Germline values: CDR1 SGHTA, CDR2 FQGNSA. The CDR3 is made up of 17 amino acids. The CDR3 DNA reads TGTGCCAGCAGCTTATTTCTTGGCAGTACTAGCACAGATACGCAGTATTTT. As protein: CASSLFLGSTSTDTQYF. The whole variable domain, remainder taken from reference TRBV7-2 and TRBJ2-3, is GAGVSQSPSNKVTEKGKDVELRCDPISGHTALYWYRQSLGQGLEFLIYFQGNSAPDKSGLPSDRFSAERTGGSVSTLTIQRTQQEDSAVYLCASSLFLGSTSTDTQYFGPGTRLTVL.

The chain combines TRBV10-3 with TRBJ2-1; the D gene could be TRBD1 or TRBD2 (6 bases each). Trimming removed 3 bases at V and 8 bases at J, with 20 bases between. The germline gives CDR1 ENHRY, CDR2 SYGVKD. The length of the CDR3 is 16 residues. The CDR3 spells CAISEDMGGAWDEQFF. As DNA, the CDR3 is TGTGCCATCAGTGAAGATATGGGGGGCGCGTGGGATGAGCAGTTCTTC.

This clonotype was seen more than once but under ten times. The rearrangement joins TRBV5-6 to TRBJ1-1; 12 bases map to TRBD1. Trimming cost V 3 bases and J 7 bases; bases outside gene matches: 4. Germline values: CDR1 SGHDT, CDR2 YYEEEE. The CDR3 runs to 14 residues. CDR3 protein: CASSWDRGRVEAFF. The CDR3 nucleotides read TGTGCCAGCAGCTGGGACAGGGGGCGGGTTGAAGCTTTCTTT. Looking up the rest from reference TRBV5-6 and TRBJ1-1 gives the full variable domain: DAGVTQSPTHLIKTRGQQVTLRCSPKSGHDTVSWYQQALGQGPQFIFQYYEEEERQRGNFPDRFSGHQFPNYSSELNVNALLLGDSALYLCASSWDRGRVEAFFGQGTRLTVV.

This clonotype occurred a few times. V usage is TRBV20-1 and J usage is TRBJ2-1; tentatively, D is TRBD1 or TRBD2 (5 bases each). Germline V gene sequence: CDR1 DFQATT, CDR2 SNEGSKA (reference sequence). This CDR3 contains 16 residues. Trimming pared 1 base from V and 0 bases from J, leaving 13 bases between. The CDR3 DNA reads TGCAGTGCTAGAGCTTACGGGGCCTCCTCCTACAATGAGCAGTTCTTC. Its translation: CSARAYGASSYNEQFF.

The chain uses TRBV19 and TRBJ1-2; a possible D gene is TRBD1 (5 bases). The CDR3 consists of 15 residues. V was pared by 6 bases and J by 1 base, with 15 bases between. Per germline, CDR1 LNHDA and CDR2 SQIVND (reference sequence). Here the CDR3 reads CASRPTGRVNYGYTF. CDR3 nucleotide sequence: TGTGCCAGTAGGCCGACGGGCAGGGTTAACTATGGCTACACCTTC.

The gene calls are TRBV3-1 and TRBJ2-1; TRBD1 matches 10 bases. V was clipped by 4 bases and J by 7 bases; unmatched bases: 10. Germline V gene sequence: CDR1 LGHDT, CDR2 YNNKEL (reference sequence). This CDR3 spans 16 amino acids. CDR3 sequence: CASSPAVTGGMNEQFF. CDR3 bases: TGTGCCAGCAGCCCAGCCGTGACAGGGGGCATGAATGAGCAGTTCTTC.